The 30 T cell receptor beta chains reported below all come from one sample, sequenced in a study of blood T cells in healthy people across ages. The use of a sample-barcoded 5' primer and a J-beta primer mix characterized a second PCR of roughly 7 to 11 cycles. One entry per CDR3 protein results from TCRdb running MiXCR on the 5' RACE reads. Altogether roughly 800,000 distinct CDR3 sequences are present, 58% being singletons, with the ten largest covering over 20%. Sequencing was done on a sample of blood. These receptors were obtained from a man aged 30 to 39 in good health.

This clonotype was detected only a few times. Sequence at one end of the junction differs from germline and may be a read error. The CDR3 sequence is CSAAQTGTSYGQYF. CDR3 DNA: TGCAGTGCTGCCCAGACCGGGACCTCTTACGGGCAGTACTTC. The chain combines TRBV20-1 with TRBJ2-7; D might be TRBD1 or TRBD2, each matching 5 bases. CDR1 and CDR2 (germline): DFQATT, SNEGSKA (reference sequence). This CDR3 region has 14 residues.

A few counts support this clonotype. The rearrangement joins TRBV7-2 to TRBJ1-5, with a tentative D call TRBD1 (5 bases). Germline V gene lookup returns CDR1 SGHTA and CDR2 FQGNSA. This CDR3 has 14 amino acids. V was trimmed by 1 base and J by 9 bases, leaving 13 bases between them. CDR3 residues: CASSLGQFLWPQHF. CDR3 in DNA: TGTGCCAGCAGCTTAGGACAGTTTCTCTGGCCCCAGCATTTT.

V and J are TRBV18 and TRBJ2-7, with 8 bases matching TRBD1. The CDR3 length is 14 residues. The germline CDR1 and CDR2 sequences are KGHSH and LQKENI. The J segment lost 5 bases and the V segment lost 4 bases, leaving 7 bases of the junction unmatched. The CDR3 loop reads CASSLGQGLDEQYF. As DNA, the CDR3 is TGTGCCAGCTCACTTGGACAGGGTCTAGACGAGCAGTACTTC.

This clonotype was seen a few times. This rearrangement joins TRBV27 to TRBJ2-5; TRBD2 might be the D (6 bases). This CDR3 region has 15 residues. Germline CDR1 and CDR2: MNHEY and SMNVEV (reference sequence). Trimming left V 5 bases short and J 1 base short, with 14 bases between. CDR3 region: CASSRLWGGQETQYF. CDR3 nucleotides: TGTGCCAGCAGTCGGCTGTGGGGAGGCCAAGAGACCCAGTACTTC.

Written as DNA, the CDR3 is TGCGCCAGCAGCTTCCCTACGGAGGGAAGGAACTATGGCTACACCTTC. It encodes CASSFPTEGRNYGYTF. The chain carries TRBV5-1 and TRBJ1-2; D gene uncertain. With 2 bases removed from V and 2 bases from J, the gap between germline ends came to 16 bases. The CDR3 has 16 residues. Germline V gene data show CDR1 as SGHRS and CDR2 as YFSETQ.

CDR3 protein: CASTKGDSYYEKLFF. The CDR3 DNA follows: TGTGCCAGCACCAAGGGCGACAGTTATTATGAAAAACTGTTTTTT. This rearrangement joins TRBV7-2 to TRBJ1-4; possible D gene TRBD1, 5 bases. Per germline, CDR1 SGHTA and CDR2 FQGNSA. V was pared by 7 bases and J by 6 bases, with 18 bases between. This CDR3 contains 15 residues.

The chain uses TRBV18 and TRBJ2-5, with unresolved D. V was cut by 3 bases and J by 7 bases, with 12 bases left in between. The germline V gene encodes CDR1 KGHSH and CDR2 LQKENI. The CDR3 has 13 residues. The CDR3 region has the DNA TGTGCCAGCTCACCGGACCAAACGGGGACCCAGTACTTC. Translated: CASSPDQTGTQYF.

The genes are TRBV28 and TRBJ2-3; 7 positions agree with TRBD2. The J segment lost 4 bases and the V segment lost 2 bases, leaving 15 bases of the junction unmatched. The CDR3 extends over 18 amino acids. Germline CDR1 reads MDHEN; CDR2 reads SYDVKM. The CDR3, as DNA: TGTGCCAGCAGTTTAACCCCGGCGACTAGCTACATGGCAGATACGCAGTATTTT. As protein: CASSLTPATSYMADTQYF.

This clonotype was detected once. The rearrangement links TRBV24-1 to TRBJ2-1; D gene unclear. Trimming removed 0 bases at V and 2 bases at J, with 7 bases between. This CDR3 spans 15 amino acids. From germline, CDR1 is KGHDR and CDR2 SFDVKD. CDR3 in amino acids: CATSDLNVPYNEQFF. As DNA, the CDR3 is TGTGCCACCAGTGATTTGAATGTGCCCTACAATGAGCAGTTCTTC.

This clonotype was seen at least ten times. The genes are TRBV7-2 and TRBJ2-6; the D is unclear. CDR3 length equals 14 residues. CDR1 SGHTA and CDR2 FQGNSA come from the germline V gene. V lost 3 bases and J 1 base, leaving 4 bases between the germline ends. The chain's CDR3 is CASSLDSGANVLTF. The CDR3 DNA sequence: TGTGCCAGCAGCTTGGATTCTGGGGCCAACGTCCTGACTTTC.

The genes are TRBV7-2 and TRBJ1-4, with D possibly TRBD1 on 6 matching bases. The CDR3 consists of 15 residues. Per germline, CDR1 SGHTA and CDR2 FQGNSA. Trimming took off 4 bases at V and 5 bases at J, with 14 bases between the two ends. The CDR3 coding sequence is TGTGCCAGCAGCTCCCGGGGGGGCCCAAATGAAAAACTGTTTTTT. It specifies CASSSRGGPNEKLFF.

The CDR3 region is CAIGDRQGSTEAFF. Here the CDR3 DNA reads TGTGCCATCGGAGACCGACAGGGGAGCACTGAAGCTTTCTTT. The gene calls are TRBV10-3 and TRBJ1-1, with 8 bases lining up with TRBD1. There are 14 residues in the CDR3. Germline lookup yields CDR1 ENHRY and CDR2 SYGVKD. The J segment lost 4 bases and the V segment lost 8 bases, leaving 9 bases of the junction unmatched.

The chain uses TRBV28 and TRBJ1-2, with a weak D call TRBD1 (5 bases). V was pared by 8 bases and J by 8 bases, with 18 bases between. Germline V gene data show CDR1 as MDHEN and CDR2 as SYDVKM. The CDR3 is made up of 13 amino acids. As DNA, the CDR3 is TGTGCCAGCCGACGGGGGGTTTCCCGGGGCTACACCTTC. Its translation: CASRRGVSRGYTF.

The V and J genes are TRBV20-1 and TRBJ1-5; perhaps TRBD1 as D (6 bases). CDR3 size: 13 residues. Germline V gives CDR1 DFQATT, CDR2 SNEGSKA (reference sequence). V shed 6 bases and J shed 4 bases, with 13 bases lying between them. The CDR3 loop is CSAAQGGNQPQHF. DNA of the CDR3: TGCAGTGCCGCCCAAGGGGGGAATCAGCCCCAGCATTTT.

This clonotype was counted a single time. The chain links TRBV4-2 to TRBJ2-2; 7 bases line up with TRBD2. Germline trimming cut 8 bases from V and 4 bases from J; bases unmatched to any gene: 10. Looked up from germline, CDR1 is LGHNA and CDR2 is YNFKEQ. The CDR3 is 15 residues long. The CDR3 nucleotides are TGTGCCAGCGAAAAAAGGGAGGGTGGCACCGGGGAGCTGTTTTTT. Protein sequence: CASEKREGGTGELFF.

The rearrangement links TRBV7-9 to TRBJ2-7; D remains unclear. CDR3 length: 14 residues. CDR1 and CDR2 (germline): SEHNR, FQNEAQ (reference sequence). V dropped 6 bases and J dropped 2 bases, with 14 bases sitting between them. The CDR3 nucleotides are TGTGCCAGCAGTCAACACCAACTCCCCTACGAGCAGTACTTC. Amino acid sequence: CASSQHQLPYEQYF.

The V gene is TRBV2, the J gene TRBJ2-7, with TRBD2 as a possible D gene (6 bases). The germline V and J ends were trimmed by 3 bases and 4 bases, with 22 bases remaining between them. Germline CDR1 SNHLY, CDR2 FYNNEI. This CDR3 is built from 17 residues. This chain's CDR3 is CASSEWSWGLAGYEQYF. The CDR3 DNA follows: TGTGCCAGCAGTGAGTGGTCGTGGGGCCTGGCGGGATACGAGCAGTACTTC.

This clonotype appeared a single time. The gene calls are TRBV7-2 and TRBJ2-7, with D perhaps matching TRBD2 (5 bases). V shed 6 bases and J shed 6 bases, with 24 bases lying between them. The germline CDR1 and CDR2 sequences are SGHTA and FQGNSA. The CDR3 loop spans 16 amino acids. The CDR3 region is CASRIDTGSDPCEQYF. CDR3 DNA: TGTGCCAGCAGGATCGATACGGGGTCAGACCCCTGCGAGCAGTACTTC.

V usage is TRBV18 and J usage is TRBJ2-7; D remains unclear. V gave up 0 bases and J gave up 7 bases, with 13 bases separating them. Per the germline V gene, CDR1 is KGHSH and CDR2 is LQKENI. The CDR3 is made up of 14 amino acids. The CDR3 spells CASSPPSTPVEQYF. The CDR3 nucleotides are TGTGCCAGCTCACCACCGTCGACCCCAGTAGAGCAGTACTTC.

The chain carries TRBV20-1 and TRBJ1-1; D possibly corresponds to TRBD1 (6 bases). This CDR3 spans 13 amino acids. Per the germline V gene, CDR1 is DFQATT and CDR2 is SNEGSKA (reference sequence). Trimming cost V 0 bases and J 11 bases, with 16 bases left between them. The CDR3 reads CSARDDPGAGAFF. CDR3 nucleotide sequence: TGCAGTGCTAGAGACGATCCAGGGGCCGGGGCTTTCTTT.

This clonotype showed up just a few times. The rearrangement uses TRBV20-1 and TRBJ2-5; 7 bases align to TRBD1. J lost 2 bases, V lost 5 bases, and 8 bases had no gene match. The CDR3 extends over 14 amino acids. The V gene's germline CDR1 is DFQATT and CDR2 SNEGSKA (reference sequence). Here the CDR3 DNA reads TGCAGTGCTCGATCCGGGACAGCGCAAGAGACCCAGTACTTC. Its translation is CSARSGTAQETQYF.

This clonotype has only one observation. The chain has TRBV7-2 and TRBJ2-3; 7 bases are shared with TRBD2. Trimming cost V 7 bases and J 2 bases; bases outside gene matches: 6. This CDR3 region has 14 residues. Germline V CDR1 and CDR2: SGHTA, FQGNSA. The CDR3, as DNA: TGTGCCAGCAACCGGGAGGCCAACACAGATACGCAGTATTTT. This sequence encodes CASNREANTDTQYF.

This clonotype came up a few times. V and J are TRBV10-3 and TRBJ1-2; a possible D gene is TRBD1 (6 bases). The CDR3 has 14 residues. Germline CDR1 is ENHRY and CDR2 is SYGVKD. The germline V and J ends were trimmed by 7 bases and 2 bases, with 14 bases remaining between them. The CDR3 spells CAITTGLENYGYTF. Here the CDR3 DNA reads TGTGCCATCACTACAGGGTTGGAGAACTATGGCTACACCTTC.

The DNA of the CDR3 is TGTGCCAGCAGTGAACGAGGATCCTATAATTCACCCCTCCACTTT. It translates to CASSERGSYNSPLHF. The rearrangement joins TRBV2 to TRBJ1-6; D gene unclear. Germline V gene data show CDR1 as SNHLY and CDR2 as FYNNEI. The CDR3 extends over 15 amino acids. The germline V and J ends were trimmed by 2 bases and 1 base, with 6 bases remaining between them.

CDR3 amino acids: CASSGRRGESTDTQYF. CDR3 coding DNA: TGTGCCAGCAGTGGCCGTCGGGGGGAAAGCACAGATACGCAGTATTTT. This sequence joins TRBV2 and TRBJ2-3; 7 nucleotides agree with TRBD2. After removal of 4 bases from V and 0 bases from J, the junction contained 7 bases not matched to a gene. The CDR3 extends over 16 amino acids. The germline gives CDR1 SNHLY, CDR2 FYNNEI. Full variable domain (outside the CDR3, taken from reference TRBV2 and TRBJ2-3): EPEVTQTPSHQVTQMGQEVILRCVPISNHLYFYWYRQILGQKVEFLVSFYNNEISEKSEIFDDQFSVERPDGSNFTLKIRSTKLEDSAMYFCASSGRRGESTDTQYFGPGTRLTVL.

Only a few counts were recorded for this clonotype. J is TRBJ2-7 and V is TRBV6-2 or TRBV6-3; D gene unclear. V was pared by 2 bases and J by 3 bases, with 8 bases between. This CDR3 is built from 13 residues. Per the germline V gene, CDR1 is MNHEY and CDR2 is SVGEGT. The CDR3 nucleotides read TGTGCCAGCAGTTACGAGCAACTCTACGAGCAGTACTTC. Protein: CASSYEQLYEQYF.

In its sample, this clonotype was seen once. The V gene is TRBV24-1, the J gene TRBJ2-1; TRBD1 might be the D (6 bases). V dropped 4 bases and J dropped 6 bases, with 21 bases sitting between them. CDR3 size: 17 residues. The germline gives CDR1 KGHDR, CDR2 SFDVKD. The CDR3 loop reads CATSDGRQEIYTNEQFF. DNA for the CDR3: TGTGCCACCAGTGACGGTAGACAGGAGATATATACCAATGAGCAGTTCTTC.

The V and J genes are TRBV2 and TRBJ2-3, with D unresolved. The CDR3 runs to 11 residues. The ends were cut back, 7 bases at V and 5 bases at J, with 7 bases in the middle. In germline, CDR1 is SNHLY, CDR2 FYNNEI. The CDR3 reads CASMRLDTQYF. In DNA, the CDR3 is TGTGCCAGCATGCGGCTAGATACGCAGTATTTT.

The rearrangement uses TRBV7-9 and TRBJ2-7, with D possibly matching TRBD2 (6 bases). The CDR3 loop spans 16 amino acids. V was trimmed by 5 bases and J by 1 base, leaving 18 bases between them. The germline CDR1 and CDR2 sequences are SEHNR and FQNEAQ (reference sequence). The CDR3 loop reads CASSQLGTGASYEQYF. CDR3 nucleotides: TGTGCCAGCAGCCAATTGGGAACGGGAGCGTCCTACGAGCAGTACTTC.

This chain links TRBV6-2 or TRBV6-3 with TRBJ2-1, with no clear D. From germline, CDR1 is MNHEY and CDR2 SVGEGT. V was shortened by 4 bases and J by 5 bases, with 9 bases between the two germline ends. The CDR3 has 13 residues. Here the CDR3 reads CASSFSWDNEQFF. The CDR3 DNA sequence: TGTGCCAGCAGTTTTTCCTGGGACAATGAGCAGTTCTTC.